This note documents a single T cell receptor (beta chain) sequence. The entry originates in a study of blood T cell repertoires in COVID-19. Study information: Specimens from acute and convalescent COVID-19 originated in the United States, Italy and Spain. Sources were T cells, B-cell-depleted T cells, or PBMCs; the material itself was cDNA or gDNA.

CDR3 length equals 15 residues. V trimming: 5 bases; J trimming: 9 bases; junction bases outside the gene matches: 8. Germline lookup yields CDR1 SEHNR and CDR2 FQNEAQ (reference sequence). TCRdb keeps only in-frame clones here, not all; method: immunoSEQ multiplex PCR. Of tens of thousands of clones listed, more than 75% are singletons. The sample comprised peripheral blood. This sequence originates from a woman aged 70 to 79 with acute or convalescent COVID-19. The chain couples TRBV7-9 to TRBJ2-1; 12 bases fit TRBD2. For the CDR3, the DNA is TGTGCCAGCAGCACTACTAGCGGGAGGTTGAGTGAGCAGTTCTTC. Translating gives CASSTTSGRLSEQFF.